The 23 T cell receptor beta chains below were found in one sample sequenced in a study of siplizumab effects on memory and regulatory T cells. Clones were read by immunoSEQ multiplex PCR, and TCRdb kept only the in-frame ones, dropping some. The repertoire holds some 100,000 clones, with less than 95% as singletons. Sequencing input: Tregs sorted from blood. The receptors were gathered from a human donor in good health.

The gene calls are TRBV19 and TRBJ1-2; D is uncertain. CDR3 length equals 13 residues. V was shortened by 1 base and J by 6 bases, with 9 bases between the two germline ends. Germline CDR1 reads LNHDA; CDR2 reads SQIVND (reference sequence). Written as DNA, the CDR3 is TGTGCCAGTAGTATAGGTATGAGGGATGGCTACACCTTC. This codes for CASSIGMRDGYTF.

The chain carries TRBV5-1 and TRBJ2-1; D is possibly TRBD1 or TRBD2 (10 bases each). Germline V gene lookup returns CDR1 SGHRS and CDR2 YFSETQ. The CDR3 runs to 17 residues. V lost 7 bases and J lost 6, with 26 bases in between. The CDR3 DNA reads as TGCGCCAGCCTGGGACAGGGGAGCGGGAGGGCCTTCAATGAGCAGTTCTTC. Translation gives CASLGQGSGRAFNEQFF.

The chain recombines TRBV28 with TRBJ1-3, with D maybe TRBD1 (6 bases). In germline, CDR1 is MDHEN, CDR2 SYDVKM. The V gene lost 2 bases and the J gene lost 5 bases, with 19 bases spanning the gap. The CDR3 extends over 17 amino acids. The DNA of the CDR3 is TGTGCCAGCAGTTTAAAAACTGGGTGGCAGGGGAGAAACACCATATATTTT. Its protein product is CASSLKTGWQGRNTIYF.

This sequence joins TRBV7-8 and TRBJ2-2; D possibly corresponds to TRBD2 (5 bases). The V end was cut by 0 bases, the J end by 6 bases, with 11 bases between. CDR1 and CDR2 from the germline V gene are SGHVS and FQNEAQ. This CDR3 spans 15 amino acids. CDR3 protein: CASSLAGVLSGELFF. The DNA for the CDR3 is TGTGCCAGCAGCTTAGCGGGAGTTTTATCCGGGGAGCTGTTTTTT.

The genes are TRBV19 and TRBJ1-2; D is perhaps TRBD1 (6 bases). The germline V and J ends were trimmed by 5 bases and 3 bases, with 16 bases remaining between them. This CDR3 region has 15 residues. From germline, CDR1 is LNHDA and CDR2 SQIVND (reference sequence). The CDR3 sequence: CASSYSGALDYGYTF. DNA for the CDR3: TGTGCCAGTAGTTATTCGGGGGCTCTTGACTATGGCTACACCTTC.

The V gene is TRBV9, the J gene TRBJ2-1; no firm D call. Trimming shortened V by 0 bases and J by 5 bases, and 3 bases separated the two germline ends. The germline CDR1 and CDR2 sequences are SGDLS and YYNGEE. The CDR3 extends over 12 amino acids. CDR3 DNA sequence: TGTGCCAGCAGCGTAGGGCACAATGAGCAGTTCTTC. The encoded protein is CASSVGHNEQFF. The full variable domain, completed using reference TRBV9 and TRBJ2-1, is DSGVTQTPKHLITATGQRVTLRCSPRSGDLSVYWYQQSLDQGLQFLIQYYNGEERAKGNILERFSAQQFPDLHSELNLSSLELGDSALYFCASSVGHNEQFFGPGTRLTVL.

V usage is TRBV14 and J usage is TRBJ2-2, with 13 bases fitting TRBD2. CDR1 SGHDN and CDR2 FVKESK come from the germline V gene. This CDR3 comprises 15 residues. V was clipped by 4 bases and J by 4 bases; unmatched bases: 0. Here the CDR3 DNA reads TGTGCCAGCAGCCGGACTAGCGGGAGCACCGGGGAGCTGTTTTTT. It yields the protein CASSRTSGSTGELFF.

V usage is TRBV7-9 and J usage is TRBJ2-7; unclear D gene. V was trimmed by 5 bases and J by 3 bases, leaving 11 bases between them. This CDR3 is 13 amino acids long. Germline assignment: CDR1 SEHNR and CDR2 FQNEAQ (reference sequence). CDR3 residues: CASSLPTRYEQYF. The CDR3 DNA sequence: TGTGCCAGCAGCCTACCCACTCGCTACGAGCAGTACTTC. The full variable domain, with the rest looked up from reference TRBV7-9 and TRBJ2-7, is DTGVSQNPRHKITKRGQNVTFRCDPISEHNRLYWYRQTLGQGPEFLTYFQNEAQLEKSRLLSDRFSAERPKGSFSTLEIQRTEQGDSAMYLCASSLPTRYEQYFGPGTRLTVT.

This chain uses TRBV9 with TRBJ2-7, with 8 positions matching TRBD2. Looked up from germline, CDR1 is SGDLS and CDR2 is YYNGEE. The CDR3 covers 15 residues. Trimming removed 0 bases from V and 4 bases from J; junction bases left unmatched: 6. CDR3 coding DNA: TGTGCCAGCAGCGTAGACAGCGGGAGAGTATACGAGCAGTACTTC. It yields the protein CASSVDSGRVYEQYF.

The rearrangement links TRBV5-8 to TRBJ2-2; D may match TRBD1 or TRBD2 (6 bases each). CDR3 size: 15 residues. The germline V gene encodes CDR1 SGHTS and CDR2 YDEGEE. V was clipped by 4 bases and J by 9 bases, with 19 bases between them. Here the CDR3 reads CASSPNRDWSRELFF. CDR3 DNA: TGTGCCAGCAGCCCAAACAGGGACTGGAGCCGGGAGCTGTTTTTT.

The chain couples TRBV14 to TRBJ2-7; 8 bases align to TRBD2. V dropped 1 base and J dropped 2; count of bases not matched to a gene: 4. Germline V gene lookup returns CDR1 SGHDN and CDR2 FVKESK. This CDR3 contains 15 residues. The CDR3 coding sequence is TGTGCCAGCAGCCAAGCCCTAGCGGGCCCCTACGAGCAGTACTTC. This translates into CASSQALAGPYEQYF.

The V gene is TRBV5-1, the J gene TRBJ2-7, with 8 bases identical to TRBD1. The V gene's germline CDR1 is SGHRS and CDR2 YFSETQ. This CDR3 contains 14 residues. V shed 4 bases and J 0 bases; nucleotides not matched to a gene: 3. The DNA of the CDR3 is TGCGCCAGCAGCCGGACAGGGAGCTCCTACGAGCAGTACTTC. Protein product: CASSRTGSSYEQYF.

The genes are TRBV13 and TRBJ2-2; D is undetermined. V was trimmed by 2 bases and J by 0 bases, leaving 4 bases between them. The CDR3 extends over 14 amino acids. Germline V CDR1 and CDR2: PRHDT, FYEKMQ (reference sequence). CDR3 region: CASSLTANTGELFF. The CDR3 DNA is TGTGCCAGCAGCTTAACAGCGAACACCGGGGAGCTGTTTTTT.

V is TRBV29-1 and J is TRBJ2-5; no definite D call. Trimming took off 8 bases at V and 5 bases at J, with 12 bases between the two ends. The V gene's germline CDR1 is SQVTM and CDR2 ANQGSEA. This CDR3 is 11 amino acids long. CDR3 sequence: CSKLVRETQYF. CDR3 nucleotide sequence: TGCAGCAAACTGGTCCGGGAGACCCAGTACTTC.

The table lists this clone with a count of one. In nucleotides, the CDR3 is TGCGCCACCGGACTAGCGGACTCCTACAATGAGCAGTTCTTC. It yields the protein CATGLADSYNEQFF. The chain combines TRBV10-1 with TRBJ2-1; TRBD2 matches 10 bases. The V gene end was trimmed by 10 bases and the J gene end by 0 bases; junction bases not matched to a gene: 3. Germline CDR1 and CDR2: WNHNN and SYGVQD (reference sequence). The CDR3 totals 14 residues.

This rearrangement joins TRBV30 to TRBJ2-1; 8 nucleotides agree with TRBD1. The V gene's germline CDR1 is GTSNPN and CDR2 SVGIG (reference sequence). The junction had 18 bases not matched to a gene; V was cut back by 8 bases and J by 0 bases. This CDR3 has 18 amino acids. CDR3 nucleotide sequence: TGTGCCATAAAAGGGGGACAGGTTACTTCGCGCTCCTACAATGAGCAGTTCTTC. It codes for CAIKGGQVTSRSYNEQFF. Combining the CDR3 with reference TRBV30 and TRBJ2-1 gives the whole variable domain SQTIHQWPATLVQPVGSPLSLECTVEGTSNPNLYWYRQAAGRGLQLLFYSVGIGQISSEVPQNLSASRPQDRQFILSSKKLLLSDSGFYLCAIKGGQVTSRSYNEQFFGPGTRLTVL.

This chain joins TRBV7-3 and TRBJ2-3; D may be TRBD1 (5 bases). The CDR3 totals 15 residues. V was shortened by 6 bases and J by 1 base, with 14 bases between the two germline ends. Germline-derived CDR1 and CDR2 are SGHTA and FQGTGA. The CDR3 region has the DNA TGTGCCAGCAGTCTCGATGGGGCCCGCACAGATACGCAGTATTTT. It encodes CASSLDGARTDTQYF.

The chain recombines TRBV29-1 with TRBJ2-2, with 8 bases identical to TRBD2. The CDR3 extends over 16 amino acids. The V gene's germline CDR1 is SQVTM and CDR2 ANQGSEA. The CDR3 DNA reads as TGCAGTGTCGGGGCTAGCGGGTACAGGTACACCGGGGAGCTGTTTTTT. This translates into CSVGASGYRYTGELFF.

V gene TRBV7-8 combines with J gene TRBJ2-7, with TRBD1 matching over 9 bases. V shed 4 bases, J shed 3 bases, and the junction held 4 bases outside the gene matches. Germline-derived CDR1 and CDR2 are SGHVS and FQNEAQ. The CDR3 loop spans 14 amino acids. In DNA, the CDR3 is TGTGCCAGCAGCTACTCGACAGGGGGCTACGAGCAGTACTTC. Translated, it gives CASSYSTGGYEQYF.

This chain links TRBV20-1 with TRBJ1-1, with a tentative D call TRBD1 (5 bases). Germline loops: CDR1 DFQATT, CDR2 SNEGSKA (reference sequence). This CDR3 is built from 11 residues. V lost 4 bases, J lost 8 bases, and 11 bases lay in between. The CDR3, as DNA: TGCAGTGCTATTAAGGGGTCGGAAGCTTTCTTT. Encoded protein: CSAIKGSEAFF.

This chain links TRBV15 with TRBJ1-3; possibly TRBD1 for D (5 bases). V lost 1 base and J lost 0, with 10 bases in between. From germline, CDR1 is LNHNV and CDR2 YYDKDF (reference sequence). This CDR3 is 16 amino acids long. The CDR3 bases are TGTGCCACCAGCAGAGTCTTTGGGGGCTCTGGAAACACCATATATTTT. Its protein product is CATSRVFGGSGNTIYF.

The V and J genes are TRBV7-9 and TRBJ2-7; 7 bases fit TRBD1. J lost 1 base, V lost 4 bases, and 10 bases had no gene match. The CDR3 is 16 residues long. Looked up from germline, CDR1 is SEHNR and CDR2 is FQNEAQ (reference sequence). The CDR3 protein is CASSSRPGTASYEQYF. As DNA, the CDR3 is TGTGCCAGCAGCTCGCGACCCGGGACAGCTTCCTACGAGCAGTACTTC.

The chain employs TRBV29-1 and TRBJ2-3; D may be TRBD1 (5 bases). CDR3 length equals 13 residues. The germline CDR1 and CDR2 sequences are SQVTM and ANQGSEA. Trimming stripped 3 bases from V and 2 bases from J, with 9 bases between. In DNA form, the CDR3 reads TGCAGCGTTGATCAGGGATACACAGATACGCAGTATTTT. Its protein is CSVDQGYTDTQYF.